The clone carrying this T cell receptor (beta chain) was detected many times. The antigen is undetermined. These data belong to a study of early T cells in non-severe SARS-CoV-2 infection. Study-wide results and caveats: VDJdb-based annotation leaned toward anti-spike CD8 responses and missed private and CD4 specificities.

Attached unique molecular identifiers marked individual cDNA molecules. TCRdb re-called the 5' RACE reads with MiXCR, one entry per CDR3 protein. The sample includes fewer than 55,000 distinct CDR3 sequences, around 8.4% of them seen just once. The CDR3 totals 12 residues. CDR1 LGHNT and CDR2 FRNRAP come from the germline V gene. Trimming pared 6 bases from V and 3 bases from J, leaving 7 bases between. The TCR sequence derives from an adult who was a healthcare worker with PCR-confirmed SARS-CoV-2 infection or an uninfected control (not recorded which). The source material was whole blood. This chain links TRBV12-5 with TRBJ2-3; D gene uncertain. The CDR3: CASGPPTDTQYF. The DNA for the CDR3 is TGTGCTAGTGGCCCCCCGACAGATACGCAGTATTTT.